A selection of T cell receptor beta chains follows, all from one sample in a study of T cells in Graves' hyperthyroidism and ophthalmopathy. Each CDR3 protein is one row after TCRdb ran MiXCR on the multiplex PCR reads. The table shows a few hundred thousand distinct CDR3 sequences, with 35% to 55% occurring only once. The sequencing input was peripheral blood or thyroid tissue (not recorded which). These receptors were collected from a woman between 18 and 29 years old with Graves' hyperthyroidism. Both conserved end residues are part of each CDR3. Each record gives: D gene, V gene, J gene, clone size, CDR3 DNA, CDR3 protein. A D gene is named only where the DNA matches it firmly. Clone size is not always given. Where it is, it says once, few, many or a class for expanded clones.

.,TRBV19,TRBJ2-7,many,TGTGCCAGTAGTATAGGAGGCACCTACGAGCAGTACTTC,CASSIGGTYEQYF
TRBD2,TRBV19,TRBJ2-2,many,TGTGCCAGTAGTATGACTAGCGGGGCCACCGGGGAGCTGTTTTTT,CASSMTSGATGELFF
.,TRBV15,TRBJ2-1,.,TGTGCCACCAGCAGATCCGGGACTCTCAATGAGCAGTTCTTC,CATSRSGTLNEQFF
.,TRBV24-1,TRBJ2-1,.,TGTGCCACCAGTGATTCTGGCAGGGGGGTCAATGAGCAGTTCTTC,CATSDSGRGVNEQFF
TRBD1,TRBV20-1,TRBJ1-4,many,TGCAGTGCTAGCTCCAGGGGGGAAAAACTGTTTTTT,CSASSRGEKLFF
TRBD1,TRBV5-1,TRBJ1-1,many,TGCGCCAGCAGCGCCGGGACAGGGGGTATTCGTGGCACTGAAGCTTTCTTT,CASSAGTGGIRGTEAFF
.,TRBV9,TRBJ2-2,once,TGTGCCAGCAGCGCGACACCCAATCTGAGAAGGGGCCCGAAGAACACCGGGGAGCTGTTTTTT,CASSATPNLRRGPKNTGELFF
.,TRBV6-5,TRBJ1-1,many,TGTGCCAGCAGGCGAGGCGGGGGGAACACTGAAGCTTTCTTT,CASRRGGGNTEAFF
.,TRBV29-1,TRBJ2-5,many,TGCAGCGGGGGGCTAGCGGAGTGGGAGACCCAGTACTTC,CSGGLAEWETQYF
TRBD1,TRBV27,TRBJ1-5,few,TGTGCCAGCAGCCGGGAGGGGGCCCGTGGGAGCAATCAGCCCCAGCATTTT,CASSREGARGSNQPQHF
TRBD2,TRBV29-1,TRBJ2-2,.,TGCAGCACCAGGACTAGCGGGACCGGGGAGCTGTTTTTT,CSTRTSGTGELFF
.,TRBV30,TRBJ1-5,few,TGTGCCTGGAGTGTACGGGGCCAGGAATATCCCCAGCATTTT,CAWSVRGQEYPQHF
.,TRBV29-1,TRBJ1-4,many,TGCAGCGTAGTAACCGGGACAACAAACGAAAAACTGTTTTTT,CSVVTGTTNEKLFF
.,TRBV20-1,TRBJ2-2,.,TGCAGTGCTAGCCAGAGGGACTTTACGAACACCGGGGAGCTGTTTTTT,CSASQRDFTNTGELFF
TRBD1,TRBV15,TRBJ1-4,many,TGTGCCACCAGCGGAGTGTGGCAGGGGGGTGAAAAACTGTTTTTT,CATSGVWQGGEKLFF
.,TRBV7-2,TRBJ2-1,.,TGTGCCAGCAGCTTAGGGACATTTTACAATGAGCAGTTCTTC,CASSLGTFYNEQFF
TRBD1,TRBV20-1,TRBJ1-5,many,TGCAGTGCTAGGCGGGGACAGCAAAATCAGCCCCAGCATTTT,CSARRGQQNQPQHF
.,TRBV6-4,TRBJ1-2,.,TGTGCCAGCCCCAGGGTCAGTGGCTACACCTTC,CASPRVSGYTF
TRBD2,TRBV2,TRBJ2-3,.,TGTGCCAGCAGACTAGCGTTGGGCGCAGATACGCAGTATTTT,CASRLALGADTQYF
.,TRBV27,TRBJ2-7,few,TGTGCCAGCAGTTCTGGGTACGGCTTGGGCGAGCAGTACTTC,CASSSGYGLGEQYF
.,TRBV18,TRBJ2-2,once,TGTGCCAGCTCACGGATAAGCGCGGGATTACTTGCGAACACCGGGGAGCTGTTTTTT,CASSRISAGLLANTGELFF
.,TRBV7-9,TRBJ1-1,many,TGTGCCAGCAGCTTAACAGGGAACACTGAAGCTTTCTTT,CASSLTGNTEAFF
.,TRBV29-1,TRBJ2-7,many,TGCAGCGTCCGAGTGGACACGCCAACCTACGAGCAGTACTTC,CSVRVDTPTYEQYF
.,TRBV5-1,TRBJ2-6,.,TGTGCCTGCAGCCTCAGGTATGGGGCCAACGTCCTGACTTTC,CACSLRYGANVLTF
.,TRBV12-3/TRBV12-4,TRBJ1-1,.,TGTGCCAGCAGTGAATGGGGGGGTAAGGCTTTCTTT,CASSEWGGKAFF